This is a list of T cell receptor beta chains from one sample in a study of blood T cell repertoires in COVID-19. The table came from immunoSEQ multiplex PCR; TCRdb's copy has only in-frame clones and leaves some out. The sample contains approximately 58,000 clones, about 76% of which appear only once. Source material: peripheral blood. The receptors shown here come from an older man with active or convalescent COVID-19. CDR3s include the opening cysteine and the closing phenylalanine or tryptophan. D genes are given only for firm matches. Clone sizes are given selectively: once, few, many, or a class where the clone is expanded.

.	.	TRBV28	TRBJ1-4	TGTGCCAGCAGTCCGGACTTGGGAGCTGCAACTAATGAAAAACTGTTTTTT	CASSPDLGAATNEKLFF
.	TRBD1	TRBV5-4	TRBJ2-3	TGTGCCAGCAGCTTGCCTTCGGCCGGACAGGGGTTAAATACGCAGTATTTT	CASSLPSAGQGLNTQYF
.	TRBD2	TRBV3-1/TRBV3-2	TRBJ2-3	TGTGCCAGCAGCCAAGGGAGAGCTAGCGGGGTGGTAGATACGCAGTATTTT	CASSQGRASGVVDTQYF
.	TRBD2	TRBV10-2	TRBJ2-1	TGCGCCAGCAGTGATCCCGGACTAGCGGGAGGCTACAATGAGCAGTTCTTC	CASSDPGLAGGYNEQFF
.	TRBD2	TRBV7-9	TRBJ2-5	TGTGCCAGCAGCTCTGGACTAGCGGGGGCCCGGGGGGAGACCCAGTACTTC	CASSSGLAGARGETQYF
.	TRBD2	TRBV11-2	TRBJ2-5	TGTGCCAGCAGCCCCAATTCGGGTAGCGGGCTAGAGACCCAGTACTTC	CASSPNSGSGLETQYF
.	.	TRBV7-2	TRBJ2-1	TGTGCCAGCAGCACACCGGGACAAAACAATGAGCAGTTCTTC	CASSTPGQNNEQFF
.	TRBD2	TRBV12-5	TRBJ2-7	TGTGCTAGTGGCCCCCCGGGGGGACTAGCGGGAGGCCCCTACGAGCAGTACTTC	CASGPPGGLAGGPYEQYF
.	TRBD1	TRBV6-2/TRBV6-3	TRBJ2-5	TGTGCCAGCAGTTACTCGGACAGGACGGAGACCCAGTACTTC	CASSYSDRTETQYF
.	.	TRBV7-2	TRBJ1-1	TGTGCCAGCAGCTTTCGCGGGGGGTCGATTAACACTGAAGCTTTCTTT	CASSFRGGSINTEAFF
few	.	TRBV7-2	TRBJ1-4	TGTGCCAGCAGCTTAAACTTCGGGGGAGCTAATGAAAAACTGTTTTTT	CASSLNFGGANEKLFF
.	.	TRBV2	TRBJ1-2	TGTGCCAGCAGACCCACACCTAACTATGGCTACACCTTC	CASRPTPNYGYTF
.	TRBD1	TRBV6-5	TRBJ2-3	TGTGCCAGCACAACGGCGAGACAGGGAAGGCGTACGCAGTATTTT	CASTTARQGRRTQYF
.	.	TRBV11-3	TRBJ2-4	TGTGCCAGCAGCTTAGCGGGAGCCAAAAACATTCAGTACTTC	CASSLAGAKNIQYF
.	TRBD1	TRBV11-3	TRBJ2-1	TGTGCCAGCAGCTTAGGACAGGGAGCTTGGGACAATGAGCAGTTCTTC	CASSLGQGAWDNEQFF
.	.	TRBV28	TRBJ2-3	TGTGCCAGCAGTACTAGCACAGATACGCAGTATTTT	CASSTSTDTQYF
.	TRBD1	TRBV5-6	TRBJ2-6	TGTGCCAGCAGCTTGGGCAGAGGGGGCGGGGCCAACGTCCTGACTTTC	CASSLGRGGGANVLTF
few	TRBD1	TRBV29-1	TRBJ1-4	TGCAGCGTTGAGTCGGGACAGGGGGATGAAAAACTGTTTTTT	CSVESGQGDEKLFF
.	TRBD1	TRBV7-3	TRBJ2-1	TGTGCCAGCAGCCCGGGACAGGGGGCGGATGAGCAGTTCTTC	CASSPGQGADEQFF
few	TRBD1	TRBV24-1	TRBJ1-4	TGTGCCACCAGTGATACCAAACAGGGGCGCGGTAATGAAAAACTGTTTTTT	CATSDTKQGRGNEKLFF